This T cell receptor beta chain was profiled in a study of blood T cell repertoires in COVID-19. Whole-study context: PBMCs, B-cell-depleted T cells, or T cells were the source of the cDNA or gDNA that made up the material.

The germline gives CDR1 SQVTM, CDR2 ANQGSEA. Trimming removed 6 bases at V and 0 bases at J, with 18 bases between. The CDR3 covers 15 residues. In the authors' methods: Reference gene primer amplification yielded estimated nucleated cell counts. The method was immunoSEQ multiplex PCR; TCRdb's version includes in-frame clones alone and lacks a portion of them. V, J and clone size reflect that table, while D and trimming were determined from the DNA. The table shows roughly 59,000 clones, with roughly 80% occurring only once. This clone was recorded once. The V gene is TRBV29-1, the J gene TRBJ2-7, with D perhaps matching TRBD1 (6 bases). The sequence came from a man of 80 years or more with acute or convalescent COVID-19. The sample was peripheral blood. The CDR3 coding sequence is TGCAGCGTAGACTACCGGGACAAGAACTCCTACGAGCAGTACTTC. It translates to CSVDYRDKNSYEQYF.